Presented here are 27 T cell receptor beta chains from one specimen sequenced in a study of cytomegalovirus exposure and HLA in healthy donors. The PCR had 60 Vbeta and 13 Jbeta primers. Assay: immunoSEQ multiplex PCR; the TCRdb copy retains only in-frame clones and omits some. There are around 150,000 clones in the sample; around 72% occur only once, and roughly 4% lies in the top ten. Sequences were obtained from PBMCs. Receptors originate from a man aged 45-65 years in good health and CMV-seropositive.

V is TRBV20-1 and J is TRBJ1-4; the D gene is possibly TRBD1 (5 bases). Germline CDR1 reads DFQATT; CDR2 reads SNEGSKA (reference sequence). V dropped 5 bases and J dropped 5 bases, with 6 bases sitting between them. The CDR3 spans 11 residues. This CDR3 reads CSARGNEKLFF. CDR3 nucleotide sequence: TGCAGTGCTCGGGGGAATGAAAAACTGTTTTTT.

The chain combines TRBV27 with TRBJ2-7; 7 bases match TRBD1. CDR1 and CDR2 (germline): MNHEY, SMNVEV (reference sequence). This CDR3 has 13 amino acids. The junction had 2 bases not matched to a gene; V was cut back by 3 bases and J by 3 bases. The CDR3 coding sequence is TGTGCCAGCAGTTTGGGACAGAGCTACGAGCAGTACTTC. It encodes CASSLGQSYEQYF.

The CDR3 region is CASRSGGQPQHF. In DNA form, the CDR3 reads TGTGCCAGCAGATCAGGGGGACAGCCCCAGCATTTT. V and J are TRBV27 and TRBJ1-5; 7 bases align to TRBD1. The ends lost 6 bases at V and 7 bases at J; junction bases unmatched: 3. CDR3 size: 12 residues. From germline, CDR1 is MNHEY and CDR2 SMNVEV (reference sequence).

The V and J genes are TRBV6-6 and TRBJ1-5; D remains unclear. The ends were cut back, 0 bases at V and 7 bases at J, with 7 bases in the middle. Germline CDR1 reads MNHNY; CDR2 reads SVGAGI (reference sequence). The CDR3 length is 13 residues. CDR3 sequence reads: CASSYSAGQPQHF. DNA for the CDR3: TGTGCCAGCAGTTACTCGGCGGGGCAGCCCCAGCATTTT.

The rearrangement uses TRBV6-6 and TRBJ2-3; 10 bases line up with TRBD2. CDR1 and CDR2 (germline): MNHNY, SVGAGI (reference sequence). With V trimmed by 6 bases and J by 1 base, 4 bases remained unmatched. The CDR3 runs to 15 residues. The CDR3 nucleotides read TGTGCCAGCAGCCCTAGCGGGAGTGGCACAGATACGCAGTATTTT. It specifies CASSPSGSGTDTQYF.

The chain joins TRBV13 to TRBJ2-1; D gene uncertain. Trimming removed 5 bases from V and 7 bases from J, with 12 bases in between. The CDR3 contains 13 residues. Germline V CDR1 and CDR2: PRHDT, FYEKMQ (reference sequence). The CDR3 DNA reads as TGTGCCAGCAGCCCTCCAACTCGTAATGAGCAGTTCTTC. It encodes CASSPPTRNEQFF.

This clone appeared a single time. The chain recombines TRBV5-1 with TRBJ1-1; 7 bases match TRBD1. The ends lost 0 bases at V and 6 bases at J; junction bases unmatched: 5. The germline V gene has CDR1 SGHRS and CDR2 YFSETQ. The CDR3 contains 14 residues. This CDR3 reads CASSLERGGAEAFF. In DNA form, the CDR3 reads TGCGCCAGCAGCTTGGAGCGAGGGGGCGCTGAAGCTTTCTTT.

The chain employs TRBV7-9 and TRBJ1-3; D remains ambiguous. The length of the CDR3 is 17 residues. Germline CDR1 and CDR2: SEHNR and FQNEAQ (reference sequence). The ends were cut back, 3 bases at V and 4 bases at J, with 19 bases in the middle. The CDR3 sequence: CASSLGQVAVTGNTIYF. CDR3 sequence (DNA): TGTGCCAGCAGCTTGGGTCAGGTGGCTGTGACGGGAAACACCATATATTTT.

The chain joins TRBV5-1 to TRBJ2-4; a weak D match, TRBD1 (6 bases). CDR1 SGHRS and CDR2 YFSETQ come from the germline V gene. The CDR3 has 15 amino acids. Trimming stripped 4 bases from V and 1 base from J, with 12 bases between. Written as DNA, the CDR3 is TGCGCCAGCAGCGTTCCCGGACAGGCCAAAAACATTCAGTACTTC. It yields the protein CASSVPGQAKNIQYF. Looking up the rest from reference TRBV5-1 and TRBJ2-4 gives the full variable domain: KAGVTQTPRYLIKTRGQQVTLSCSPISGHRSVSWYQQTPGQGLQFLFEYFSETQRNKGNFPGRFSGRQFSNSRSEMNVSTLELGDSALYLCASSVPGQAKNIQYFGAGTRLSVL.

This clone occurred a few times. This rearrangement joins TRBV19 to TRBJ1-1, with a weak D call TRBD1 (5 bases). CDR3 length: 13 residues. Germline V CDR1 and CDR2: LNHDA, SQIVND (reference sequence). V was shortened by 4 bases and J by 4 bases, with 10 bases between the two germline ends. The CDR3 loop is CASSTGLSTEAFF. CDR3 DNA sequence: TGTGCCAGTAGTACGGGACTTAGCACTGAAGCTTTCTTT.

The V call is TRBV5-4, the J call TRBJ2-2, with a tentative D call TRBD2 (7 bases). Germline CDR1 and CDR2: SGHNT and YYREEE (reference sequence). The CDR3 length is 17 residues. Trimming pared 2 bases from V and 2 bases from J, leaving 16 bases between. Here the CDR3 DNA reads TGTGCCAGCAGCTTTGGGGGGGCGAGGTCAAACACCGGGGAGCTGTTTTTT. Amino acid sequence: CASSFGGARSNTGELFF.

In DNA form, the CDR3 reads TGCGCCAGCAGCGTCCACTCCTCCGGGACAGAGAACACTGAAGCTTTCTTT. This translates into CASSVHSSGTENTEAFF. This sequence joins TRBV5-1 and TRBJ1-1; 7 bases map to TRBD1. CDR3 length: 17 amino acids. The germline V gene encodes CDR1 SGHRS and CDR2 YFSETQ. The V gene end was trimmed by 4 bases and the J gene end by 1 base; junction bases not matched to a gene: 13.

The chain combines TRBV4-1 with TRBJ1-1; D not resolved. The CDR3 spans 18 residues. Germline V gene lookup returns CDR1 MGHRA and CDR2 YSYEKL. The V end was cut by 4 bases, the J end by 1 base, with 22 bases between. CDR3: CASSPRSSIVAGNTEAFF. CDR3 nucleotides: TGCGCCAGCAGCCCCCGGTCAAGTATCGTGGCAGGGAACACTGAAGCTTTCTTT.

V usage is TRBV7-2 and J usage is TRBJ2-1; D is possibly TRBD1 (5 bases). CDR3 length: 13 amino acids. Trimming shortened V by 7 bases and J by 10 bases, and 17 bases separated the two germline ends. Germline V gives CDR1 SGHTA, CDR2 FQGNSA. The CDR3 protein is CASTRTSLGEQFF. The DNA of the CDR3 is TGTGCCAGCACCCGGACATCCTTGGGCGAGCAGTTCTTC.

The chain employs TRBV2 and TRBJ2-5; 7 positions agree with TRBD1. There are 16 residues in the CDR3. The junction had 10 bases not matched to a gene; V was cut back by 2 bases and J by 4 bases. The germline gives CDR1 SNHLY, CDR2 FYNNEI. The CDR3, as DNA: TGTGCCAGCAGTGAAAGCCCAGCACGACAGGGAGAGACCCAGTACTTC. Its protein product is CASSESPARQGETQYF.

A few counts support this clone. This sequence joins TRBV6-5 and TRBJ2-7; 9 bases line up with TRBD2. The germline gives CDR1 MNHEY, CDR2 SVGAGI. This CDR3 has 16 residues. Trimming at V came to 2 bases and at J to 2 bases, leaving 7 bases not matched to a gene. CDR3 residues: CASSYGGTSSPYEQYF. In DNA form, the CDR3 reads TGTGCCAGCAGTTACGGCGGGACTAGCAGTCCCTACGAGCAGTACTTC.

The V call is TRBV5-6, the J call TRBJ1-4; no firm D call. Germline V gene data show CDR1 as SGHDT and CDR2 as YYEEEE. The CDR3 consists of 14 residues. The ends were cut back, 2 bases at V and 10 bases at J, with 15 bases in the middle. In DNA form, the CDR3 reads TGTGCCAGCAGCTTCTGGGGAGCCGCCGGAAAACTGTTTTTT. Translating gives CASSFWGAAGKLFF.

The rearrangement joins TRBV19 to TRBJ1-2; possible D gene TRBD1, 6 bases. Germline V gives CDR1 LNHDA, CDR2 SQIVND (reference sequence). The length of the CDR3 is 15 residues. Trimming took 2 bases from V and 7 from J, leaving 17 bases between them. CDR3 sequence reads: CASSIFAQGKIGYTF. CDR3 nucleotide sequence: TGTGCCAGTAGTATATTCGCCCAGGGGAAGATTGGCTACACCTTC.

This clone was seen ten or more times. The chain carries TRBV27 and TRBJ1-1; no clear D gene. V was clipped by 7 bases and J by 3 bases, with 12 bases between them. The CDR3 contains 13 residues. Germline loops: CDR1 MNHEY, CDR2 SMNVEV (reference sequence). The CDR3 here is CASKVPGYTEAFF. CDR3 nucleotide sequence: TGTGCCAGCAAGGTCCCCGGGTACACTGAAGCTTTCTTT.

V is TRBV14 and J is TRBJ2-3, with D tentatively TRBD2 (7 bases). This CDR3 has 15 amino acids. Per the germline V gene, CDR1 is SGHDN and CDR2 is FVKESK. The V gene lost 5 bases and the J gene lost 1 base, with 13 bases spanning the gap. In DNA form, the CDR3 reads TGTGCCAGCAGCTGGGGGGGGCCGGGCACAGATACGCAGTATTTT. Translated, it gives CASSWGGPGTDTQYF.

The V call is TRBV7-8, the J call TRBJ2-5; the D gene is possibly TRBD2 (5 bases). The CDR3 contains 15 residues. CDR1 is SGHVS and CDR2 is FQNEAQ in the germline V gene. The V gene lost 5 bases and the J gene lost 4 bases, with 17 bases spanning the gap. The CDR3: CASSLKGGSGETQYF. The DNA for the CDR3 is TGTGCCAGCAGCCTAAAGGGCGGGTCGGGAGAGACCCAGTACTTC.

This chain connects TRBV5-4 to TRBJ1-3, with D perhaps matching TRBD1 (6 bases). The CDR3 loop spans 18 amino acids. Trimming removed 1 base from V and 4 bases from J, with 21 bases in between. Germline CDR1 is SGHNT and CDR2 is YYREEE (reference sequence). The CDR3 DNA sequence: TGTGCCAGCAGCTTGAATGGCGGCCGCAGGGGCGGAGGAAACACCATATATTTT. Translation: CASSLNGGRRGGGNTIYF.

This clone was seen more than once but under ten times. The chain carries TRBV6-5 and TRBJ2-3; tentatively, D is TRBD1 (5 bases). This CDR3 has 15 amino acids. V was pared by 5 bases and J by 5 bases, with 17 bases between. The germline CDR1 and CDR2 sequences are MNHEY and SVGAGI. DNA of the CDR3: TGTGCCAGCAGTGGTGGGGCAGGGCGGAGAGATACGCAGTATTTT. Translated: CASSGGAGRRDTQYF.

This chain links TRBV11-2 with TRBJ2-7; maybe TRBD2 (5 bases). The V end lost 3 bases, the J end lost 6 bases, and 12 bases lay between the germline ends. Germline V CDR1 and CDR2: SGHAT, FQNNGV. The CDR3 consists of 13 residues. CDR3 protein: CASSFNPAGEQYF. CDR3 DNA: TGTGCCAGCAGCTTTAACCCTGCGGGCGAGCAGTACTTC.

This chain connects TRBV19 to TRBJ2-3; 16 positions match TRBD2. Germline V gene sequence: CDR1 LNHDA, CDR2 SQIVND (reference sequence). CDR3 length: 17 amino acids. After removal of 5 bases from V and 7 bases from J, the junction contained 9 bases not matched to a gene. The CDR3 nucleotides read TGTGCCAGTAGTTTCGGGACTAGCGGGAGGGCCATACATACGCAGTATTTT. The encoded protein is CASSFGTSGRAIHTQYF.

The chain recombines TRBV29-1 with TRBJ2-1; D gene uncertain. The CDR3 loop spans 13 amino acids. In germline, CDR1 is SQVTM, CDR2 ANQGSEA. For the CDR3, the DNA is TGCAGTTCCCTCGCGGAAAACTACAATGAGCAGTTCTTC. This codes for CSSLAENYNEQFF.

The gene calls are TRBV7-6 and TRBJ2-7; 7 bases align to TRBD2. This CDR3 contains 15 residues. Germline lookup yields CDR1 SGHVS and CDR2 FNYEAQ. The V and J ends lost 1 base and 6 bases, in that order; junction bases with no gene match: 9. The CDR3 coding sequence is TGTGCCAGCAGCTTAGACCCGGCCTGGGGGGGCGAGCAGTACTTC. Translated: CASSLDPAWGGEQYF.